The 21 T cell receptor beta chains listed next were all sequenced from one sample in a study of cytomegalovirus exposure and HLA in healthy donors. The study ran its PCR with 60 Vbeta and 13 Jbeta primers. The repertoire was sequenced with immunoSEQ multiplex PCR; TCRdb's copy has only in-frame clones and lacks some. The repertoire holds about 210,000 clones, with roughly 80% as singletons. The sample consisted of PBMCs. Every receptor here comes from a man aged 30 to 39 in good health and CMV-seronegative.

V and J are TRBV19 and TRBJ2-3, with 9 bases identical to TRBD2. The CDR3 runs 16 residues. Germline CDR1 LNHDA, CDR2 SQIVND (reference sequence). With 3 bases clipped from V and 3 bases from J, the junction kept 7 bases outside the gene matches. CDR3 loop: CASSILAGVRTDTQYF. CDR3 bases: TGTGCCAGTAGTATCTTAGCGGGGGTTCGAACAGATACGCAGTATTTT.

With regard to this clone: Its ends do not fully match the called genes, so a read error is possible. J is TRBJ1-2 and V is TRBV28, with D tentatively TRBD1 (5 bases). The CDR3 consists of 16 residues. Germline V gives CDR1 MDHEN, CDR2 SYDVKM. The CDR3 DNA sequence: TGTGCCAGCACTTTAGGGGCTACAGGTTATCACTATGGCTACACCTTC. Translating gives CASTLGATGYHYGYTF.

This clone was seen just once. The gene calls are TRBV27 and TRBJ1-6, with 8 nucleotides matching TRBD1. Trimming removed 2 bases from V and 7 bases from J; junction bases left unmatched: 10. The CDR3 has 17 amino acids. Germline V CDR1 and CDR2: MNHEY, SMNVEV (reference sequence). In nucleotides, the CDR3 is TGTGCCAGCAGTTTACCGGGGACAGGCAGGTCCAATTCACCCCTCCACTTT. Protein product: CASSLPGTGRSNSPLHF.

The gene calls are TRBV5-1 and TRBJ2-2; the match to TRBD1 covers 7 bases. Germline values: CDR1 SGHRS, CDR2 YFSETQ. This CDR3 region has 15 residues. Germline trimming cut 3 bases from V and 2 bases from J; bases unmatched to any gene: 4. This CDR3 is CASSSGQYNTGELFF. For the CDR3, the DNA is TGCGCCAGCAGCTCGGGACAGTATAACACCGGGGAGCTGTTTTTT. Variable domain in full (rest from reference TRBV5-1 and TRBJ2-2): KAGVTQTPRYLIKTRGQQVTLSCSPISGHRSVSWYQQTPGQGLQFLFEYFSETQRNKGNFPGRFSGRQFSNSRSEMNVSTLELGDSALYLCASSSGQYNTGELFFGEGSRLTVL.

This rearrangement joins TRBV7-2 to TRBJ1-6; TRBD1 aligns across 10 bases. Germline CDR1 and CDR2: SGHTA and FQGNSA. The CDR3 is made up of 14 amino acids. V lost 3 bases to trimming and J lost 9 bases; unmatched junction nucleotides: 2. CDR3 coding DNA: TGTGCCAGCAGCTTGGGACAGGGGACTTCACCCCTCCACTTT. Encoded protein: CASSLGQGTSPLHF.

The chain links TRBV7-3 to TRBJ2-1; TRBD2 might be the D (6 bases). The CDR3 extends over 15 amino acids. With 1 base removed from V and 1 base from J, the gap between germline ends came to 8 bases. Germline V lookup: CDR1 SGHTA, CDR2 FQGTGA. CDR3 amino acids: CASSLSGDSYNEQFF. CDR3 coding DNA: TGTGCCAGCAGCTTAAGCGGGGATTCCTACAATGAGCAGTTCTTC.

The CDR3 DNA sequence: TGTGCCAGCAGCCAGCAGGGCGCTTCACCCCTCCACTTT. Protein: CASSQQGASPLHF. The genes are TRBV14 and TRBJ1-6, with D tentatively TRBD1 (5 bases). Germline V gene lookup returns CDR1 SGHDN and CDR2 FVKESK. The V gene lost 3 bases and the J gene lost 9 bases, with 9 bases spanning the gap. The CDR3 is 13 residues long. Using reference TRBV14 and TRBJ1-6 for the parts outside the CDR3, the full variable domain is EAGVTQFPSHSVIEKGQTVTLRCDPISGHDNLYWYRRVMGKEIKFLLHFVKESKQDESGMPNNRFLAERTGGTYSTLKVQPAELEDSGVYFCASSQQGASPLHFGNGTRLTVT.

The rearrangement uses TRBV19 and TRBJ2-1, with 8 bases that match TRBD1. Unmatched junction bases numbered 2, after V lost 4 bases and J lost 0 bases. This CDR3 is 15 amino acids long. Germline CDR1 is LNHDA and CDR2 is SQIVND (reference sequence). This CDR3 is CASSTDRDSYNEQFF. The CDR3, as DNA: TGTGCCAGTAGTACGGACAGGGACTCCTACAATGAGCAGTTCTTC.

The chain is built from TRBV5-6 and TRBJ1-2; tentative D call: TRBD1 (5 bases). From germline, CDR1 is SGHDT and CDR2 YYEEEE. The CDR3 is made up of 15 amino acids. V lost 0 bases and J 2 bases, leaving 11 bases between the germline ends. CDR3: CASSLGGRLNYGYTF. For the CDR3, the DNA is TGTGCCAGCAGCTTGGGGGGCAGGCTGAACTATGGCTACACCTTC. Full variable domain (rest looked up from reference TRBV5-6 and TRBJ1-2): DAGVTQSPTHLIKTRGQQVTLRCSPKSGHDTVSWYQQALGQGPQFIFQYYEEEERQRGNFPDRFSGHQFPNYSSELNVNALLLGDSALYLCASSLGGRLNYGYTFGSGTRLTVV.

The rearrangement joins TRBV18 to TRBJ1-2; a possible D gene is TRBD1 (6 bases). V was pared by 6 bases and J by 8 bases, with 16 bases between. The CDR3 totals 13 residues. Per the germline V gene, CDR1 is KGHSH and CDR2 is LQKENI. CDR3 sequence (DNA): TGTGCCAGCTCCCCGCTCGAGGGGGGGGGCTACACCTTC. Protein product: CASSPLEGGGYTF.

This rearrangement joins TRBV6-5 to TRBJ1-4; D is undetermined. V gave up 5 bases and J gave up 7 bases, with 14 bases separating them. CDR1 is MNHEY, CDR2 SVGAGI, per germline. The CDR3 is 14 residues long. CDR3 coding DNA: TGTGCCAGCAGTCCCCGCGGCGGTCCTGAAAAACTGTTTTTT. This codes for CASSPRGGPEKLFF.

The CDR3 bases are TGTGCCAGCAGCCGGGACAACCAAGAGACCCAGTACTTC. Protein product: CASSRDNQETQYF. This sequence joins TRBV13 and TRBJ2-5; a weak D match, TRBD1 (6 bases). This CDR3 has 13 residues. Germline values: CDR1 PRHDT, CDR2 FYEKMQ (reference sequence). The ends were cut back, 5 bases at V and 0 bases at J, with 7 bases in the middle.

The J gene is TRBJ2-7, the V gene TRBV2; tentatively, D is TRBD1 (6 bases). This CDR3 has 11 amino acids. V gave up 8 bases and J gave up 2 bases, with 7 bases separating them. In germline, CDR1 is SNHLY, CDR2 FYNNEI. The CDR3 reads CASGGTYEQYF. The CDR3 DNA reads TGTGCCAGCGGGGGCACCTACGAGCAGTACTTC. Full variable domain (outside the CDR3, taken from reference TRBV2 and TRBJ2-7): EPEVTQTPSHQVTQMGQEVILRCVPISNHLYFYWYRQILGQKVEFLVSFYNNEISEKSEIFDDQFSVERPDGSNFTLKIRSTKLEDSAMYFCASGGTYEQYFGPGTRLTVT.

This clone was detected only a few times. The chain joins TRBV10-3 to TRBJ2-3, with 8 bases lining up with TRBD1. The CDR3 is made up of 15 amino acids. From germline, CDR1 is ENHRY and CDR2 SYGVKD. J lost 0 bases, V lost 6 bases, and 5 bases had no gene match. CDR3 sequence (DNA): TGTGCCATCAGCGTCGACAGGGGCAGCACAGATACGCAGTATTTT. It yields the protein CAISVDRGSTDTQYF.

In the case of this clone: The junction departs from germline at one end; a sequencing error may be responsible. This sequence joins TRBV7-7 and TRBJ2-2, with no clear D. The CDR3 spans 16 residues. In germline, CDR1 is SSHAT, CDR2 FNYEAQ (reference sequence). The CDR3 nucleotides are TGTGCTAGCAGCCTACTGGTTGCTAGTAACACCGGGGAGCTGTTTTTT. Translating it yields CASSLLVASNTGELFF.

J is TRBJ2-7 and V is TRBV4-1; TRBD1 might be the D (6 bases). CDR3 length equals 16 residues. The germline V gene encodes CDR1 MGHRA and CDR2 YSYEKL. Trimming removed 5 bases at V and 2 bases at J, with 19 bases between. As DNA, the CDR3 is TGCGCCAGCAGCTTCTACAAGGGGGACACGGCCTACGAGCAGTACTTC. Translating it yields CASSFYKGDTAYEQYF.

The V and J genes are TRBV28 and TRBJ2-7; 9 nucleotides align to TRBD1. The CDR3 is 14 amino acids. The V and J ends lost 5 bases and 3 bases, in that order; junction bases with no gene match: 5. CDR1 MDHEN and CDR2 SYDVKM come from the germline V gene. The CDR3 nucleotides read TGTGCCAGCAGTGACCTGACAGGGGGCTACGAGCAGTACTTC. Residues: CASSDLTGGYEQYF.

The CDR3 loop reads CASRTQALRTEAFF. The CDR3 DNA follows: TGTGCCAGCAGAACACAGGCCCTTCGGACTGAAGCTTTCTTT. The chain employs TRBV6-5 and TRBJ1-1, with D possibly TRBD1 on 5 matching bases. Looked up from germline, CDR1 is MNHEY and CDR2 is SVGAGI. Trimming removed 6 bases from V and 5 bases from J, with 16 bases in between. This CDR3 comprises 14 residues.

This chain uses TRBV9 with TRBJ2-3, with D possibly TRBD1 on 5 matching bases. The germline V gene encodes CDR1 SGDLS and CDR2 YYNGEE. V was trimmed by 7 bases and J by 6 bases, leaving 21 bases between them. The CDR3 totals 15 residues. Here the CDR3 DNA reads TGTGCCAGCGGCTCCCCCTTAGGGGCCGCGGATACGCAGTATTTT. Amino acids: CASGSPLGAADTQYF.

The table lists this clone with a few counts. The J gene is TRBJ2-2, the V gene TRBV6-4, with D perhaps TRBD1 (6 bases). Trimming took 5 bases from V and 3 from J, leaving 10 bases between them. CDR1 and CDR2 from the germline V gene are MRHNA and SNTAGT. The CDR3 has 14 amino acids. CDR3 in amino acids: CASSPQGDTGELFF. As DNA, the CDR3 is TGTGCCAGCAGTCCACAGGGAGACACCGGGGAGCTGTTTTTT.

The chain uses TRBV5-1 and TRBJ2-7; possibly TRBD1 for D (5 bases). The CDR3 has 13 residues. Per the germline V gene, CDR1 is SGHRS and CDR2 is YFSETQ. V gave up 1 base and J gave up 3 bases, with 8 bases separating them. The CDR3 is CASSLSTGYEQYF. In DNA form, the CDR3 reads TGCGCCAGCAGCTTGTCCACAGGCTACGAGCAGTACTTC.